The 7 T cell receptor beta chains given below trace back to one sample, sequenced in a study of blood T cell repertoires in COVID-19. Here immunoSEQ multiplex PCR was the method, and the copy in TCRdb shows in-frame clones only, minus some. The table lists 250,000 or so clones, 89% of them singletons. The sample was peripheral blood. The receptors derive from a woman aged 40 to 50 who had recovered from COVID-19.

This chain joins TRBV5-6 and TRBJ2-7; TRBD1 matches at 11 bases. Trimming took 4 bases from V and 3 from J; bases not matched to a gene: 3. This CDR3 has 14 residues. CDR1 and CDR2 (germline): SGHDT, YYEEEE. For the CDR3, the DNA is TGTGCCAGCAGCCCGGGACAGGGGGTCTACGAGCAGTACTTC. Translating it yields CASSPGQGVYEQYF.

V and J are TRBV19 and TRBJ2-1; TRBD2 is a possible D gene (5 bases). The CDR3 length is 14 residues. Germline loops: CDR1 LNHDA, CDR2 SQIVND (reference sequence). The germline V and J ends were trimmed by 8 bases and 3 bases, with 14 bases remaining between them. The CDR3 sequence is CASSYGKIYNEQFF. The CDR3, as DNA: TGTGCCAGTTCTTACGGGAAGATCTACAATGAGCAGTTCTTC.

V is TRBV4-1 and J is TRBJ2-3; 9 bases fit TRBD2. This CDR3 is 17 amino acids long. After removal of 1 base from V and 2 bases from J, the junction contained 7 bases not matched to a gene. CDR1 MGHRA and CDR2 YSYEKL come from the germline V gene. CDR3 in DNA: TGCGCCAGCAGCCAAGCGGGGCGGGGGGGGATCACAGATACGCAGTATTTT. Its protein is CASSQAGRGGITDTQYF.

V gene TRBV12-3 or TRBV12-4 combines with J gene TRBJ2-2, with unresolved D. CDR3 length equals 13 residues. V was cut by 6 bases and J by 6 bases, with 11 bases left in between. DNA for the CDR3: TGTGCCAGCAGCCCAACTCCCCCCGGGGAGCTGTTTTTT. Its translation: CASSPTPPGELFF.

The rearrangement joins TRBV30 to TRBJ2-3; TRBD2 matches 9 bases. Trimming at V came to 1 base and at J to 3 bases, leaving 2 bases not matched to a gene. The germline CDR1 and CDR2 sequences are GTSNPN and SVGIG (reference sequence). This CDR3 comprises 14 residues. The CDR3 region is CAWSGTSVTDTQYF. CDR3 DNA: TGTGCCTGGAGTGGGACTAGCGTAACAGATACGCAGTATTTT.

The genes are TRBV5-5 and TRBJ2-3; 7 nucleotides agree with TRBD1. Germline CDR1 reads SGHKS; CDR2 reads YYEKEE (reference sequence). The CDR3 is made up of 15 amino acids. The V and J ends lost 1 base and 2 bases, in that order; junction bases with no gene match: 4. CDR3 nucleotide sequence: TGTGCCAGCAGCTTGTACAGGGGTTACACAGATACGCAGTATTTT. Protein product: CASSLYRGYTDTQYF.

The chain joins TRBV19 to TRBJ1-2, with 10 bases aligning to TRBD1. Germline CDR1 and CDR2: LNHDA and SQIVND (reference sequence). V shed 9 bases, J shed 6 bases, and the junction held 7 bases outside the gene matches. The CDR3 sequence is 13 residues long. The CDR3 here is CARRDRGMDGYTF. Written as DNA, the CDR3 is TGTGCCAGAAGGGACAGGGGAATGGATGGCTACACCTTC.